What follows are 15 T cell receptor beta chains derived from one specimen sequenced in a study of cytomegalovirus exposure and HLA in healthy donors. PCR was performed using 60 Vbeta and 13 Jbeta primers. The repertoire was sequenced with immunoSEQ multiplex PCR; TCRdb's copy has only in-frame clones and lacks some. The data contain 200,000 to 300,000 clones, about four fifths of them singletons. The material sequenced was PBMCs. The receptors derive from a woman between 40 and 55 years old in good health and CMV-seropositive.

V usage is TRBV10-2 and J usage is TRBJ1-3; a possible D gene is TRBD1 (5 bases). Germline CDR1 and CDR2: WSHSY and SAAADI. Trimming took 2 bases from V and 1 from J, leaving 15 bases between them. This CDR3 has 17 amino acids. This chain's CDR3 is CASSELSYGGSGNTIYF. The CDR3 nucleotides read TGCGCCAGCAGTGAGCTGAGCTACGGGGGTTCTGGAAACACCATATATTTT.

The chain couples TRBV6-6 to TRBJ2-2; 11 positions match TRBD2. Germline trimming cut 5 bases from V and 4 bases from J; bases unmatched to any gene: 3. Looked up from germline, CDR1 is MNHNY and CDR2 is SVGAGI (reference sequence). This CDR3 has 15 amino acids. This CDR3 is CASSPGTSGTGELFF. The CDR3 DNA follows: TGTGCCAGCAGTCCCGGGACTAGCGGCACCGGGGAGCTGTTTTTT.

This chain links TRBV30 with TRBJ2-1; TRBD1 might be the D (5 bases). The V gene's germline CDR1 is GTSNPN and CDR2 SVGIG (reference sequence). The ends were cut back, 3 bases at V and 6 bases at J, with 18 bases in the middle. This CDR3 has 15 amino acids. CDR3 protein: CAWSIGVSRANEQFF. CDR3 in DNA: TGTGCCTGGAGCATCGGTGTTTCCAGGGCCAATGAGCAGTTCTTC.

This clone was picked up one time. The rearrangement joins TRBV4-3 to TRBJ1-4; 9 positions match TRBD1. Germline CDR1 and CDR2: LGHNA and YSLEER. The CDR3 consists of 14 residues. V lost 8 bases, J lost 6 bases, and 7 bases stayed unmatched. Here the CDR3 reads CASRPGTGYEKLFF. The CDR3 region has the DNA TGCGCCAGCCGACCCGGGACAGGGTATGAAAAACTGTTTTTT.

This rearrangement joins TRBV6-1 to TRBJ2-7; 10 nucleotides match TRBD1. J was trimmed by 4 bases and V by 8 bases; bases with no gene match: 2. CDR1 and CDR2 from the germline V gene are MNHNS and SASEGT. This CDR3 contains 12 residues. For the CDR3, the DNA is TGTGCCAGCTTGGACAGGGGGTACGAGCAGTACTTC. This translates into CASLDRGYEQYF.

The chain carries TRBV6-5 and TRBJ1-1; D is ambiguous. The V gene lost 2 bases and the J gene lost 0 bases, with 7 bases spanning the gap. Per the germline V gene, CDR1 is MNHEY and CDR2 is SVGAGI. The CDR3 sequence is 14 residues long. Written as DNA, the CDR3 is TGTGCCAGCAGTTACCGAACGGTGAACACTGAAGCTTTCTTT. Protein product: CASSYRTVNTEAFF.

This chain joins TRBV19 and TRBJ2-4, with 13 bases aligning to TRBD2. CDR3 size: 15 residues. From germline, CDR1 is LNHDA and CDR2 SQIVND (reference sequence). V lost 5 bases to trimming and J lost 9 bases; unmatched junction nucleotides: 7. The CDR3 region is CASSRTSGSVGIQYF. DNA for the CDR3: TGTGCCAGTAGTCGGACTAGCGGGAGTGTCGGCATTCAGTACTTC.

This chain links TRBV11-2 with TRBJ2-3, with D possibly matching TRBD2 (5 bases). This CDR3 contains 15 residues. Per germline, CDR1 SGHAT and CDR2 FQNNGV. Deletions cut 4 bases from V and 3 bases from J, with 14 bases between. Here the CDR3 DNA reads TGTGCCAGCAGCTCTCGGACTCCGCCGACAGATACGCAGTATTTT. This encodes CASSSRTPPTDTQYF. Drawing the rest from reference TRBV11-2 and TRBJ2-3, the complete variable domain is EAGVAQSPRYKIIEKRQSVAFWCNPISGHATLYWYQQILGQGPKLLIQFQNNGVVDDSQLPKDRFSAERLKGVDSTLKIQPAKLEDSAVYLCASSSRTPPTDTQYFGPGTRLTVL.

J is TRBJ1-2 and V is TRBV2; possible D gene TRBD1, 6 bases. Germline values: CDR1 SNHLY, CDR2 FYNNEI. V lost 4 bases, J lost 6 bases, and 15 bases lay in between. This CDR3 region has 14 residues. CDR3 residues: CASSVGQGRNGYTF. CDR3 DNA sequence: TGTGCCAGCAGTGTGGGGCAGGGGCGGAATGGCTACACCTTC.

The V gene is TRBV10-3, the J gene TRBJ1-6, with 7 bases fitting TRBD1. This CDR3 contains 15 residues. Germline CDR1 reads ENHRY; CDR2 reads SYGVKD. With 3 bases clipped from V and 5 bases from J, the junction kept 4 bases outside the gene matches. CDR3 sequence reads: CAISDRGNNNSPLHF. The DNA for the CDR3 is TGTGCCATCAGTGACAGGGGGAATAATAATTCACCCCTCCACTTT.

The chain joins TRBV5-6 to TRBJ1-6; D is unclear. Per the germline V gene, CDR1 is SGHDT and CDR2 is YYEEEE. The CDR3 has 16 amino acids. The V and J ends lost 2 bases and 7 bases respectively, with 16 bases between them. CDR3 residues: CASSLSYVTRNSPLHF. The DNA of the CDR3 is TGTGCCAGCAGCTTATCATACGTGACAAGAAATTCACCCCTCCACTTT.

The chain uses TRBV5-5 and TRBJ1-1, with a tentative D call TRBD1 (5 bases). Germline-derived CDR1 and CDR2 are SGHKS and YYEKEE (reference sequence). This CDR3 comprises 13 residues. Trimming removed 0 bases from V and 8 bases from J, with 11 bases in between. CDR3 sequence: CASSLGGTAEAFF. The CDR3 DNA reads TGTGCCAGCAGCTTGGGCGGGACCGCCGAAGCTTTCTTT.

This sequence joins TRBV7-9 and TRBJ1-6, with 7 bases fitting TRBD1. V was pared by 0 bases and J by 7 bases, with 3 bases of the junction left unmatched. Per germline, CDR1 SEHNR and CDR2 FQNEAQ (reference sequence). This CDR3 comprises 15 residues. This CDR3 is CASSLAEGANSPLHF. The CDR3 DNA reads TGTGCCAGCAGCTTAGCGGAGGGGGCGAATTCACCCCTCCACTTT.

V gene TRBV9 combines with J gene TRBJ1-1; 7 bases line up with TRBD1. The CDR3 is 15 residues long. Germline CDR1 is SGDLS and CDR2 is YYNGEE. Losses at the gene ends were 3 bases for V and 3 bases for J; bases not matched to a gene: 8. In DNA form, the CDR3 reads TGTGCCAGCAGCGCCTACGGGACAGATTACACTGAAGCTTTCTTT. It specifies CASSAYGTDYTEAFF.

J is TRBJ2-1 and V is TRBV7-9; 7 positions agree with TRBD2. Per the germline V gene, CDR1 is SEHNR and CDR2 is FQNEAQ (reference sequence). CDR3 length equals 17 residues. With 5 bases clipped from V and 6 bases from J, the junction kept 16 bases outside the gene matches. CDR3 nucleotide sequence: TGTGCCAGCAGCCCACCGGGGGGAGAGAACTTGTCCAATGAGCAGTTCTTC. Encoded protein: CASSPPGGENLSNEQFF.